A selection of T cell receptor beta chains follows, all from one sample in a study of blood T cell repertoires in COVID-19. The assay was immunoSEQ multiplex PCR, and TCRdb's table has in-frame clones only and misses some. In the table there are around 250,000 clones, about four fifths of which are singletons. The sample was peripheral blood. The receptor set was obtained from a woman aged 18-29 years with acute or convalescent COVID-19. CDR3s include the opening cysteine and the closing phenylalanine or tryptophan. Fields, in order: V gene, clone size, D gene, J gene, CDR3 DNA, CDR3 protein. A D gene is named only where the DNA matches it firmly. Rows may omit the clone size; those that give it use once, few, many or a size class.

V: TRBV15; size: NA; D: NA; J: TRBJ1-2; DNA: TGTGCCACCAGCACCACTAGCGGCTATGGCTACACCTTC; CDR3: CATSTTSGYGYTF
V: TRBV18; size: few; D: TRBD2; J: TRBJ2-1; DNA: TGTGCCAGCTCACCTCGGACTAGCGGAGATTCCTACAATGAGCAGTTCTTC; CDR3: CASSPRTSGDSYNEQFF
V: TRBV30; size: NA; D: TRBD2; J: TRBJ2-3; DNA: TGTGCCTGGAGGACACCGGGACTAGCGGCTACCACAGATACGCAGTATTTT; CDR3: CAWRTPGLAATTDTQYF
V: TRBV18; size: NA; D: NA; J: TRBJ2-5; DNA: TGTGCCAGCTCACCAAACGTGCCAGGCTTGGAAGAGACCCAGTACTTC; CDR3: CASSPNVPGLEETQYF
V: TRBV6-2/TRBV6-3; size: NA; D: NA; J: TRBJ1-2; DNA: TGTGCCAGCAGTTCCCAGAACTATGGCTACACCTTC; CDR3: CASSSQNYGYTF
V: TRBV10-1; size: NA; D: TRBD1; J: TRBJ2-7; DNA: TGCGCCAGCAGTGGGGGGACAGGGGCCGACGAGCAGTACTTC; CDR3: CASSGGTGADEQYF
V: TRBV2; size: NA; D: TRBD1; J: TRBJ2-5; DNA: TGTGCCAGCGCCGCCGACAGGGGAAACCAAGAGACCCAGTACTTC; CDR3: CASAADRGNQETQYF
V: TRBV7-9; size: few; D: NA; J: TRBJ1-2; DNA: TGTGCCAGCAGCTCCGGACAGCGATATGGCTACACCTTC; CDR3: CASSSGQRYGYTF
V: TRBV28; size: NA; D: NA; J: TRBJ2-7; DNA: TGTGCCAGCAGTTTAAGACATTCCTACGAGCAGTACTTC; CDR3: CASSLRHSYEQYF
V: TRBV5-1; size: NA; D: TRBD1; J: TRBJ1-5; DNA: TGCGCCAGCAGCCCCGGGACAGGGGGTCGTACTAGCAATCAGCCCCAGCATTTT; CDR3: CASSPGTGGRTSNQPQHF
V: TRBV28; size: few; D: NA; J: TRBJ2-1; DNA: TGTGCCAGCAGGCCGACAGAGAGGAATGAGCAGTTCTTC; CDR3: CASRPTERNEQFF
V: TRBV28; size: NA; D: NA; J: TRBJ2-1; DNA: TGTGCCAGCAGAAATAGCGAGTTACCCTACAATGAGCAGTTCTTC; CDR3: CASRNSELPYNEQFF
V: TRBV9; size: NA; D: NA; J: TRBJ1-3; DNA: TGTGCCAGCAGCGTAGAGGAGGGTTCTGGAAACACCATATATTTT; CDR3: CASSVEEGSGNTIYF
V: TRBV4-3; size: NA; D: TRBD2; J: TRBJ2-3; DNA: TGCGCCAGCAGCCAAGGCGGGACTAGCGGGAGTTGGGGGCAAGATACGCAGTATTTT; CDR3: CASSQGGTSGSWGQDTQYF
V: TRBV5-1; size: NA; D: NA; J: TRBJ2-7; DNA: TGCGCCAGCAGCCCTGGCCTAGACAGCCAAGTATACGAGCAGTACTTC; CDR3: CASSPGLDSQVYEQYF
V: TRBV2; size: NA; D: NA; J: TRBJ2-2; DNA: TGTGCCAGCAGTGCGATATATCTCACAGGCACCGGGGAGCTGTTTTTT; CDR3: CASSAIYLTGTGELFF
V: TRBV7-6; size: NA; D: TRBD2; J: TRBJ2-1; DNA: TGTGCCAGCAGCTTAGTAGCGGGAGTTGGCAATGAGCAGTTCTTC; CDR3: CASSLVAGVGNEQFF
V: TRBV6-2/TRBV6-3; size: NA; D: TRBD2; J: TRBJ2-1; DNA: TGTGCCAGCAGTTACGGGACTAGCGCAAGTGAGCAGTTCTTC; CDR3: CASSYGTSASEQFF
V: TRBV27; size: NA; D: TRBD2; J: TRBJ2-1; DNA: TGTGCCAGCAGCCGCGAGAGACTAGCGGGAGGCTACAATGAGCAGTTCTTC; CDR3: CASSRERLAGGYNEQFF
V: TRBV18; size: NA; D: NA; J: TRBJ2-5; DNA: TGTGCCAGCTCACCAATCGCCGGAGAAGAGATAATCCAGTACTTC; CDR3: CASSPIAGEEIIQYF
V: TRBV29-1; size: many; D: TRBD2; J: TRBJ2-5; DNA: TGCAGCGTTGATCTAGCGGGAGGTCAAGAGACCCAGTACTTC; CDR3: CSVDLAGGQETQYF
V: TRBV9; size: NA; D: NA; J: TRBJ2-4; DNA: TGTGCCAGCAGCGTAGATGGTGTCGTCGGGGGTAACATTCAGTACTTC; CDR3: CASSVDGVVGGNIQYF
V: TRBV9; size: NA; D: NA; J: TRBJ2-1; DNA: TGTGCCAGCAGCGTAGCCGGACTAGAGCAGTTCTTC; CDR3: CASSVAGLEQFF
V: TRBV15; size: NA; D: NA; J: TRBJ1-5; DNA: TGTGCCACCAGCCGAAGATGGGTAGGGGAAAGCAATCAGCCCCAGCATTTT; CDR3: CATSRRWVGESNQPQHF
V: TRBV24-1; size: NA; D: NA; J: TRBJ1-5; DNA: TGTGCCACCAGTGGGGCGAATAGCAATCAGCCCCAGCATTTT; CDR3: CATSGANSNQPQHF
V: TRBV4-3; size: NA; D: NA; J: TRBJ2-3; DNA: TGCGCCAGCAGCCAAGATCTGGGGCTAGTCCTCCCAGATACGCAGTATTTT; CDR3: CASSQDLGLVLPDTQYF
V: TRBV9; size: once; D: TRBD1; J: TRBJ1-1; DNA: TGTGCCAGCAGCGCCGAACAGGGGTTCACTGAAGCTTTCTTT; CDR3: CASSAEQGFTEAFF
V: TRBV9; size: NA; D: TRBD2; J: TRBJ2-3; DNA: TGTGCCAGCAGCGTAGTCCCGTCTAGCGGGAGTGGTGGAGATACGCAGTATTTT; CDR3: CASSVVPSSGSGGDTQYF
V: TRBV20-1; size: few; D: NA; J: TRBJ1-6; DNA: TGCAGTGCTAGTGCACAGAACACGAATTCACCCCTCCACTTT; CDR3: CSASAQNTNSPLHF
V: TRBV5-1; size: NA; D: NA; J: TRBJ1-1; DNA: TGCGCCAGCAGCTTGGTTGGGGGCATCATGAACACTGAAGCTTTCTTT; CDR3: CASSLVGGIMNTEAFF
V: TRBV27; size: NA; D: NA; J: TRBJ2-3; DNA: TGTGCCAGCAGTTTATCCCGTATTACAGATACGCAGTATTTT; CDR3: CASSLSRITDTQYF
V: TRBV9; size: NA; D: NA; J: TRBJ1-2; DNA: TGTGCCAGCACCGAACAGGGTTCCTATGGCTACACCTTC; CDR3: CASTEQGSYGYTF
V: TRBV28; size: NA; D: NA; J: TRBJ2-5; DNA: TGTGCCAGCGGTTCGGGGGGCAGCCAAGAGACCCAGTACTTC; CDR3: CASGSGGSQETQYF
V: TRBV4-3; size: NA; D: TRBD2; J: TRBJ2-3; DNA: TGCGCCAGCAGCCAATCCGCTAGCGGGAAGGCAGATACGCAGTATTTT; CDR3: CASSQSASGKADTQYF
V: TRBV19; size: few; D: TRBD1; J: TRBJ2-5; DNA: TGTGCCAGTAGTGGGACAGGGGGCGAGACCCAGTACTTC; CDR3: CASSGTGGETQYF
V: TRBV18; size: NA; D: NA; J: TRBJ2-1; DNA: TGTGCCAGCTCACCTAACAATGAGCAGTTCTTC; CDR3: CASSPNNEQFF
V: TRBV2; size: NA; D: TRBD1; J: TRBJ2-5; DNA: TGTGCCAGCAGTTCCCAGGGGGCTAAGCAAGAGACCCAGTACTTC; CDR3: CASSSQGAKQETQYF
V: TRBV6-5; size: once; D: TRBD1; J: TRBJ2-7; DNA: TGTGCCAGCAGTTCGGGGACAGGGGGGTACGAGCAGTACTTC; CDR3: CASSSGTGGYEQYF
V: TRBV5-6; size: NA; D: TRBD1; J: TRBJ1-1; DNA: TGTGCCAGCAGCTTGGCCCCTACAGGGGGCAATGCTGAAGCTTTCTTT; CDR3: CASSLAPTGGNAEAFF
V: TRBV5-6; size: NA; D: NA; J: TRBJ2-3; DNA: TGTGCCAGCAGCTCCGGGACACCCACAGATACGCAGTATTTT; CDR3: CASSSGTPTDTQYF
V: TRBV5-8; size: once; D: NA; J: TRBJ2-1; DNA: TGTGCCAGCAGCCCCCTCGGCGGCTCCTACAATGAGCAGTTCTTC; CDR3: CASSPLGGSYNEQFF
V: TRBV5-6; size: NA; D: NA; J: TRBJ2-3; DNA: TGTGCCAGCAGCTTGCTGGGAGCGAGAGCCACAGATACGCAGTATTTT; CDR3: CASSLLGARATDTQYF
V: TRBV11-2; size: NA; D: TRBD1; J: TRBJ2-2; DNA: TGTGCCAGCAGCGTAAAGACGGGACAGACGAACACCGGGGAGCTGTTTTTT; CDR3: CASSVKTGQTNTGELFF
V: TRBV30; size: NA; D: TRBD1; J: TRBJ1-1; DNA: TGTGCCTCCCTCCAAGACAGGGGTAGTACTGAAGCTTTCTTT; CDR3: CASLQDRGSTEAFF
V: TRBV4-1; size: NA; D: NA; J: TRBJ2-7; DNA: TGCGCCAGCAGCCAAGATGGCGGGACCGGCTACGAGCAGTACTTC; CDR3: CASSQDGGTGYEQYF
V: TRBV7-9; size: NA; D: TRBD2; J: TRBJ2-1; DNA: TGTGCCAGCAGCCCAAGGCTAGCGGCCTACTACAATGAGCAGTTCTTC; CDR3: CASSPRLAAYYNEQFF
V: TRBV19; size: NA; D: NA; J: TRBJ1-1; DNA: TGTGCCAGTAGTATAGATCTTGGAGGGTTAGGCACTGAAGCTTTCTTT; CDR3: CASSIDLGGLGTEAFF
V: TRBV9; size: once; D: TRBD1; J: TRBJ1-1; DNA: TGTGCCAGCAGCGAACCCCCGACAGGGATACACACTGAAGCTTTCTTT; CDR3: CASSEPPTGIHTEAFF
V: TRBV9; size: once; D: NA; J: TRBJ1-1; DNA: TGTGCCAGCACACCCTGGGGAGAGAACACTGAAGCTTTCTTT; CDR3: CASTPWGENTEAFF
V: TRBV30; size: once; D: TRBD2; J: TRBJ2-1; DNA: TGTGCCTGGAGTAACTTAGCGGGAATTCTTGAGCAGTTCTTC; CDR3: CAWSNLAGILEQFF
V: TRBV20-1; size: once; D: TRBD1; J: TRBJ1-2; DNA: TGCAGTGCGTGGACAGGGCTTGGCTACACCTTC; CDR3: CSAWTGLGYTF
V: TRBV9; size: once; D: TRBD2; J: TRBJ2-1; DNA: TGTGCCAGCAGCGTAGCGTCTAGCGGGAGGGCAGGGTCTGGTGAGCAGTTCTTC; CDR3: CASSVASSGRAGSGEQFF